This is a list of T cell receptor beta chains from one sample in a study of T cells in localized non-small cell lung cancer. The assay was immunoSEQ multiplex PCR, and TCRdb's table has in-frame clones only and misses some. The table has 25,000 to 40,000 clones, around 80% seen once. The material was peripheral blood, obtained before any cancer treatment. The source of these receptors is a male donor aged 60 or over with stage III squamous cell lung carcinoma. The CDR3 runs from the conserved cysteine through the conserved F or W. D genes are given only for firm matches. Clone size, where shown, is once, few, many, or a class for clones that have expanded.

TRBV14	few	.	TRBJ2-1	CASRISGSYNEQFF	TGTGCCAGCAGAATTAGCGGCTCCTACAATGAGCAGTTCTTC
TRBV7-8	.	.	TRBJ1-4	CASWRGHATNEKLFF	TGTGCCAGCTGGAGGGGCCACGCAACTAATGAAAAACTGTTTTTT
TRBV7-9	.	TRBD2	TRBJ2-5	CASRPTSAGETQYF	TGTGCCAGCAGGCCTACTAGCGCCGGAGAGACCCAGTACTTC
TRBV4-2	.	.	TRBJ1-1	CASSQDSGNTEAFF	TGTGCCAGCAGCCAAGATTCGGGAAACACTGAAGCTTTCTTT
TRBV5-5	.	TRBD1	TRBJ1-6	CASRPGTGDTPLHF	TGTGCCAGCCGTCCTGGGACAGGGGATACACCCCTCCACTTT
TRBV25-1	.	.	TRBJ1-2	CASSEGGREWDYGYTF	TGTGCCAGCAGTGAAGGCGGTAGGGAGTGGGACTATGGCTACACCTTC
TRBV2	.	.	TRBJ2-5	CASGLETQYF	TGTGCCAGCGGTTTGGAGACCCAGTACTTC
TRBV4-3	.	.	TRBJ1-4	CASSQEGVGEKLFF	TGCGCCAGCAGCCAAGAGGGGGTGGGGGAAAAACTGTTTTTT
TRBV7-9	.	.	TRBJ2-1	CASSFRTALGNEQFF	TGTGCCAGCAGCTTTCGAACTGCCCTTGGGAATGAGCAGTTCTTC
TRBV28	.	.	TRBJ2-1	CASSSPGQARGDEQFF	TGTGCCAGCAGCTCTCCGGGACAGGCCCGGGGGGATGAGCAGTTCTTC
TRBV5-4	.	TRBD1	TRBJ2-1	CASSNLNRGQNDNEQFF	TGTGCCAGCAGCAATCTTAACAGGGGGCAAAATGACAATGAGCAGTTCTTC
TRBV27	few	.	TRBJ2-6	CASSLSSLRNRVARSGANVLTF	TGTGCCAGCAGTTTATCGAGCCTAAGGAACAGGGTTGCCCGCTCTGGGGCCAACGTCCTGACTTTC
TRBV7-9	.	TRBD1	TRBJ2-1	CASRPGTGAYNEQFF	TGTGCCAGCAGGCCCGGGACAGGGGCCTACAATGAGCAGTTCTTC
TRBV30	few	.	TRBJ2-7	CAWTGSSYEQYF	TGTGCCTGGACCGGGAGCTCCTACGAGCAGTACTTC
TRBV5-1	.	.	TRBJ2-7	CASSVEASREQYF	TGCGCCAGCAGCGTCGAGGCTTCGCGCGAGCAGTACTTC
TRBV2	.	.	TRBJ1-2	CAVGRDPGTF	TGTGCCGTAGGGAGGGATCCCGGCACCTTC
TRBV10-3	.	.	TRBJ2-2	CATALYSNTGELFF	TGTGCCACAGCCCTTTACTCTAACACCGGGGAGCTGTTTTTT
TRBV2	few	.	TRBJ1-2	CASRHPRGQALGYTF	TGTGCCAGCAGACACCCCAGAGGGCAGGCACTTGGCTACACCTTC
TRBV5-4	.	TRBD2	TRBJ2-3	CASSFLAGKADTQYF	TGTGCCAGCAGCTTCCTAGCGGGGAAGGCAGATACGCAGTATTTT
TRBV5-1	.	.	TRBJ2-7	CASSLETGTAYEQYF	TGCGCCAGCAGCTTGGAAACAGGGACTGCCTACGAGCAGTACTTC
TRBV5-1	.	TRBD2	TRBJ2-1	CASSPGTSGSLGEQFF	TGCGCCAGCAGCCCAGGGACTAGCGGGAGTTTGGGGGAGCAGTTCTTC
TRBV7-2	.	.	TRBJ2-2	CASSFPTGELFF	TGTGCCAGCAGCTTTCCGACCGGGGAGCTGTTTTTT
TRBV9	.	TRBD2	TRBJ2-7	CASSGGGGLADLREQYF	TGTGCCAGCAGCGGCGGAGGAGGGCTAGCGGACCTTCGCGAGCAGTACTTC
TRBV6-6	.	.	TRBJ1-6	CASSYGTYNSPLHF	TGTGCCAGCAGTTACGGGACCTATAATTCACCCCTCCACTTT
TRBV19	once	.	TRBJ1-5	CASSIGQVGNQPQHF	TGTGCCAGTAGTATAGGGCAGGTAGGCAATCAGCCCCAGCATTTT
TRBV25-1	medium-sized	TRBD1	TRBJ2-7	CASSDGEAGTGSYEQYF	TGTGCCAGCAGTGATGGGGAGGCCGGGACAGGGTCCTACGAGCAGTACTTC
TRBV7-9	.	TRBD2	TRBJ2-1	CASSPQGAGVNEQFF	TGTGCCAGCAGCCCCCAAGGGGCGGGAGTCAATGAGCAGTTCTTC
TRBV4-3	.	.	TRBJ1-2	CASSQELQGAYGYTF	TGCGCCAGCAGCCAAGAGTTACAGGGAGCTTATGGCTACACCTTC
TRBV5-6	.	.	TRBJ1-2	CASSLVGRGDYGYTF	TGTGCCAGCAGCTTGGTTGGGCGGGGAGACTATGGCTACACCTTC